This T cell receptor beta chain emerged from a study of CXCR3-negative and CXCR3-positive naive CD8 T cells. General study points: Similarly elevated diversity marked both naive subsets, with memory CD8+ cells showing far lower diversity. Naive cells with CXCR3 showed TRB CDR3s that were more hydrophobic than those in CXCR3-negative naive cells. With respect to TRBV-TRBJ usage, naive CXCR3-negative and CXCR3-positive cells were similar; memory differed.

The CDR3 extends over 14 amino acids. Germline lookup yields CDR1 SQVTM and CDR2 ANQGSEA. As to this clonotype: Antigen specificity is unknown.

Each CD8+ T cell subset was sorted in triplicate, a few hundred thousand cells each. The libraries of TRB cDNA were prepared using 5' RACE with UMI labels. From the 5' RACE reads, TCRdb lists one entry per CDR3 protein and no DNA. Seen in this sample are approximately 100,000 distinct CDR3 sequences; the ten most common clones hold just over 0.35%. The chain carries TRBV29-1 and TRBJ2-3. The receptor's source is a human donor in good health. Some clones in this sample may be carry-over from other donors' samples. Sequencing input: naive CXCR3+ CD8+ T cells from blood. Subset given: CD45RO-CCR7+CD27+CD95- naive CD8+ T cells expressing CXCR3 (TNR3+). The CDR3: CSVRIGDSTDTQYF.